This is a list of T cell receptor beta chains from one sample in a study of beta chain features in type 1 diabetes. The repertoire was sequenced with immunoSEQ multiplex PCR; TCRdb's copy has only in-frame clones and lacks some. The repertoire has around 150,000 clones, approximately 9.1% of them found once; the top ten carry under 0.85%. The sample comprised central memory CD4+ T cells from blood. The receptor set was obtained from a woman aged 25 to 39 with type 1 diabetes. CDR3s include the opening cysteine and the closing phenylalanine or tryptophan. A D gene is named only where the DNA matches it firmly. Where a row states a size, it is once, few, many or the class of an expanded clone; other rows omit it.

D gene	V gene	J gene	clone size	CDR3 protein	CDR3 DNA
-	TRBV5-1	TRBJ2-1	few	CASSLGQTSINNEQFF	TGCGCCAGCAGCTTGGGACAGACAAGTATTAACAATGAGCAGTTCTTC
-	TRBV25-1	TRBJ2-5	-	CASSDRGSQDTQYF	TGTGCCAGCAGTGATAGGGGCAGCCAAGACACCCAGTACTTC
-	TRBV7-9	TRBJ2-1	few	CASSFEGLRYRDNEQFF	TGTGCCAGCAGCTTCGAAGGACTTCGGTACAGAGACAATGAGCAGTTCTTC
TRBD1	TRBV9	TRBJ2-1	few	CASSPMDRVGNEQFF	TGTGCCAGCAGCCCAATGGACAGGGTCGGCAATGAGCAGTTCTTC
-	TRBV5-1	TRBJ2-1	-	CASSQGYNEQFF	TGCGCCAGCAGCCAGGGATACAATGAGCAGTTCTTC
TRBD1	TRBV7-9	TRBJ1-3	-	CASSPDRAGNTIYF	TGTGCCAGCAGCCCGGACAGGGCTGGAAACACCATATATTTT
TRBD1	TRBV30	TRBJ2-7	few	CAWGTGVYEQYF	TGTGCCTGGGGGACAGGGGTTTACGAGCAGTACTTC
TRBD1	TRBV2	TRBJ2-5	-	CASSPTGGETQYF	TGTGCCAGCAGTCCTACAGGGGGAGAGACCCAGTACTTC
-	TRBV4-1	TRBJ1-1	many	CASSPEENTEAFF	TGCGCCAGCAGCCCCGAGGAGAACACTGAAGCTTTCTTT
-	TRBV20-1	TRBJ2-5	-	CSASTGETQYF	TGCAGTGCCTCAACCGGTGAGACCCAGTACTTC
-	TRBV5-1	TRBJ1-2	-	CASSFSTLANYGYTF	TGCGCCAGCAGCTTTTCCACTCTTGCTAACTATGGCTACACCTTC
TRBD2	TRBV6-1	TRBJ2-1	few	CASSEFMASGNNEQFF	TGTGCCAGCAGTGAATTTATGGCTAGCGGTAACAATGAGCAGTTCTTC
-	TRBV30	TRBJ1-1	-	CAWIRGGTEAFF	TGTGCCTGGATCAGGGGTGGCACTGAAGCTTTCTTT
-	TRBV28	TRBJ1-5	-	CASSFGVRGQPQHF	TGTGCCAGCAGTTTCGGGGTACGGGGTCAGCCCCAGCATTTT
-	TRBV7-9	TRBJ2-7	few	CASSPHSEAYEQYF	TGTGCCAGCAGCCCACACTCGGAGGCCTACGAGCAGTACTTC
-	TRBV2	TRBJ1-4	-	CASLYPGTNEKLFF	TGTGCCAGCCTATACCCAGGAACTAATGAAAAACTGTTTTTT
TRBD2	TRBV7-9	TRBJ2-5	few	CASSLGSSGVQETQYF	TGTGCCAGCAGCTTAGGCTCTAGCGGGGTCCAAGAGACCCAGTACTTC